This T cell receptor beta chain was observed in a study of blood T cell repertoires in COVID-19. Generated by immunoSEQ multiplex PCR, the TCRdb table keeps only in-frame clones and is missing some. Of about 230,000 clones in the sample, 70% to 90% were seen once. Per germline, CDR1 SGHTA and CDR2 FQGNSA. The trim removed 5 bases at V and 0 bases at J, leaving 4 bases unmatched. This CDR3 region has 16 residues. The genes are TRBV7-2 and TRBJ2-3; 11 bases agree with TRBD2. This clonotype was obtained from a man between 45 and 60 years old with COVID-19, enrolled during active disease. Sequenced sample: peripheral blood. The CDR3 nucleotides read TGTGCCAGCAGCCTTCGACTAGCGGGGAGCACAGATACGCAGTATTTT. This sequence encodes CASSLRLAGSTDTQYF.